Listed below are T cell receptor beta chains from one sample, sequenced in a study of cytomegalovirus exposure and HLA in healthy donors. Clones were read by immunoSEQ multiplex PCR, and TCRdb kept only the in-frame ones, dropping some. The sample carries around 140,000 clones, roughly four fifths recorded once. Sequencing was done on a sample of PBMCs. The receptors were sampled from a man aged 30 to 45 in good health and CMV-seronegative. CDR3s include the opening cysteine and the closing phenylalanine or tryptophan. Fields, in order: J gene, D gene, V gene, clone size, CDR3 DNA, CDR3 protein. The D gene is left open where the match is weak. Clone size is not always given. Where it is, it says once, few, many or a class for expanded clones.

>TRBJ2-1|TRBD2|TRBV5-8|once
TGTGCCAGCAGCTTAGGGAGGGGACTAGCGGGGGTCAATGAGCAGTTCTTC
CASSLGRGLAGVNEQFF
>TRBJ2-7|TRBD1|TRBV7-6|.
TGTGCCAGCGGGAGAGATAGTCAGGGGACAGGGGACTACGAGCAGTACTTC
CASGRDSQGTGDYEQYF
>TRBJ1-1|.|TRBV6-1|.
TGTGCCAGCAGTGTCCGTATGAACACTGAAGCTTTCTTT
CASSVRMNTEAFF
>TRBJ2-7|.|TRBV11-2|.
TGTGCCAGCAGCTCTTACAGGAACGAGCAGTACTTC
CASSSYRNEQYF
>TRBJ2-4|.|TRBV7-9|.
TGTGCCAGCAGCCCAGGCCACGGGGGGCCCCTCGCCAAAAACAGTCAGTACTTC
CASSPGHGGPLAKNSQYF
>TRBJ2-7|.|TRBV30|.
TGTGCCTGGGCGGGGCAGTCCTCCTACGAGCAGTACTTC
CAWAGQSSYEQYF
>TRBJ2-6|.|TRBV6-6|.
TGTGCCAGCAAGGGGACATTAGTCTCTGGGGCCAACGGCCTGACTTTC
CASKGTLVSGANGLTF
>TRBJ2-4|.|TRBV11-2|.
TGTGCCAGCAGCTTCCAGGAAAACAGTCAGTACTTC
CASSFQENSQYF
>TRBJ1-1|TRBD1|TRBV18|.
TGTGCCAGCTCCACCACGTACAGGGACAGCCTTGAAGCTTTCTTT
CASSTTYRDSLEAFF
>TRBJ2-1|TRBD2|TRBV5-6|.
TGTGCCAGCAGCATGGGACTAGCCTACAATGAGCAGTTCTTC
CASSMGLAYNEQFF
>TRBJ1-2|TRBD1|TRBV6-6|.
TGTGCCAGCAGGGGACAGGGGGCGGGCTACACCTTC
CASRGQGAGYTF
>TRBJ2-7|TRBD2|TRBV9|.
TGTGCCAGCAGCAAGACTAGCGGGCCCTCCTACGAGCAGTACTTC
CASSKTSGPSYEQYF
>TRBJ1-1|.|TRBV7-3|.
TGTGCCAGCAGCTTAACCCGGGACTTCACTGAAGCTTTCTTT
CASSLTRDFTEAFF
>TRBJ1-2|TRBD1|TRBV4-1|few
TGCGCCAGCAGCCAAGATCTTGTGGGGACAGGGTATGGCTACACCTTC
CASSQDLVGTGYGYTF
>TRBJ2-2|TRBD2|TRBV7-2|.
TGTGCCAGCAGCTTAAGAGGCGGGAGATGGGGCACCGGGGAGCTGTTTTTT
CASSLRGGRWGTGELFF
>TRBJ1-2|.|TRBV7-9|.
TGTGCCAGCAGCTTAGGAGGGTACTATGGCTACACCTTC
CASSLGGYYGYTF
>TRBJ2-7|.|TRBV4-1|.
TGCGCCAGCAGCCAAGTTCCTAGCGTGAGCTCCTACGAGCAGTACTTC
CASSQVPSVSSYEQYF
>TRBJ2-7|TRBD1|TRBV7-2|.
TGTGCCAGCAGCGTGAGCAGGGGGACCTACGAGCAGTACTTC
CASSVSRGTYEQYF
>TRBJ2-1|.|TRBV30|.
TGTGCCTGGAGTGTACTAGGCGGAGAGTTCTTC
CAWSVLGGEFF
>TRBJ2-1|TRBD1|TRBV5-1|.
TGCGCCAGCAGCTGGACAGGGGACGCCTACAATGAGCAGTTCTTC
CASSWTGDAYNEQFF
>TRBJ1-4|.|TRBV28|.
TGTGCCAGCAGTTATGACCTACTGGGGGGTGAAAAACTGTTTTTT
CASSYDLLGGEKLFF
>TRBJ1-1|.|TRBV28|once
TGTGCCGTCTCGCCAGGGAAGGAGAGCACTGAAGCTTTCTTT
CAVSPGKESTEAFF
>TRBJ1-1|.|TRBV29-1|.
TGCAGCGCTCAAAGGGGGATCACTGAAGCTTTCTTT
CSAQRGITEAFF
>TRBJ2-3|TRBD2|TRBV6-1|once
TGTGCCAGCACCCCTACTAGCGCGAGCACAGATACGCAGTATTTT
CASTPTSASTDTQYF
>TRBJ1-5|TRBD1|TRBV19|.
TGTGCCAGTAGTGTACAGGGGAGGCGCAATCAGCCCCAGCATTTT
CASSVQGRRNQPQHF
>TRBJ2-5|.|TRBV30|.
TGTGCCTGGAGTAGACGGCGGGAGACCCAGTACTTC
CAWSRRRETQYF
>TRBJ2-3|.|TRBV28|.
TGTGCCAGCTCTCCTTCGGGGTCGGTGGTAGATACGCAGTATTTT
CASSPSGSVVDTQYF
>TRBJ2-7|TRBD2|TRBV28|.
TGTGCCAGTTTCCGGGCTGGGACTAGCAGCTCCTACGAGCAGTACTTC
CASFRAGTSSSYEQYF
>TRBJ1-1|.|TRBV25-1|once
TGTGCCAGCAGAGAGGACACGCCTAACACTGAAGCTTTCTTT
CASREDTPNTEAFF
>TRBJ1-5|.|TRBV18|once
TGTGCCAGCTCAGGGGCTGTTAATCAGCCCCAGCATTTT
CASSGAVNQPQHF
>TRBJ2-4|.|TRBV28|.
TGTGCCAGCAGTTTCCTCGACAGGCCCCCCTTTATTCAGTACTTC
CASSFLDRPPFIQYF
>TRBJ1-1|TRBD1|TRBV5-4|.
TGTGCCAGCAGCCGACGGGACAGAACGAACACTGAAGCTTTCTTT
CASSRRDRTNTEAFF
>TRBJ2-7|.|TRBV7-8|.
TGTGCCAGCAGCCCTTGGGGGGACTCCTACGAGCAGTACTTC
CASSPWGDSYEQYF
>TRBJ2-7|TRBD1|TRBV6-5|.
TGTGCCAGCAGGGCTAAAGGGACAGACTCCTACGAGCAGTACTTC
CASRAKGTDSYEQYF
>TRBJ1-5|TRBD1|TRBV6-5|once
TGTGCCAGCAGTCGGACAGGGAGAGGCAATCAGCCCCAGCATTTT
CASSRTGRGNQPQHF
>TRBJ1-5|.|TRBV28|.
TGTGCCAGCAGTTTGCAAACAGGGACGAATCAGCCCCAGCATTTT
CASSLQTGTNQPQHF
>TRBJ2-1|.|TRBV28|.
TGTGCCAGCGGTGAACTTACTAGCAGATCCTACAATGAGCAGTTCTTC
CASGELTSRSYNEQFF
>TRBJ2-5|TRBD1|TRBV7-8|.
TGTGCCAGCAGCTTCCCCCCCGACAGGGGAGAGACCCAGTACTTC
CASSFPPDRGETQYF
>TRBJ1-5|.|TRBV29-1|.
TGCAGCGTTGCAAGGGGTAGCAATCAGCCCCAGCATTTT
CSVARGSNQPQHF
>TRBJ2-1|.|TRBV5-1|.
TGCGCCAGCAGCTTGGACAGGGCGTTTGGCAATGAGCAGTTCTTC
CASSLDRAFGNEQFF
>TRBJ2-3|.|TRBV19|.
TGTGCCAGTAGTATAGATCAGGGAGATACGCAGTATTTT
CASSIDQGDTQYF
>TRBJ2-7|.|TRBV28|.
TGTGCCAGCAGTTTCATTTCGCTAGCAGGCCCCTACGAGCAGTACTTC
CASSFISLAGPYEQYF
>TRBJ1-1|TRBD1|TRBV9|.
TGTGCCAGCAGCCCGGGGACAGGGAATGAAGCTTTCTTT
CASSPGTGNEAFF
>TRBJ2-5|TRBD2|TRBV4-1|.
TGCGCCAGCAGCCAAGGACTAGCGGGAGTAGAGACCCAGTACTTC
CASSQGLAGVETQYF
>TRBJ2-7|TRBD2|TRBV10-2|once
TGCGCCAGCAGTCGACTAGCGGGAGATACGTACGAGCAGTACTTC
CASSRLAGDTYEQYF
>TRBJ2-3|TRBD2|TRBV7-9|.
TGTTCCAGCAGCTTAGCCCTAGCGGGAGGGCTAGGCACAGATACGCAGTATTTT
CSSSLALAGGLGTDTQYF
>TRBJ2-1|.|TRBV29-1|.
TGCAGCGTCGCCGGGGACACAACCTACAATGAGCAGTTCTTC
CSVAGDTTYNEQFF
>TRBJ1-4|TRBD1|TRBV7-8|.
TGTGCCAGCAGCTCGTTTGTCACAGGGGTTAATGAAAAACTGTTTTTT
CASSSFVTGVNEKLFF
>TRBJ2-6|.|TRBV9|.
TGTGCCAGCAGCGCCGTCGGGAGACGAACTGGGGCCAACGGCCTGACTTTC
CASSAVGRRTGANGLTF
>TRBJ2-1|TRBD2|TRBV5-1|.
TGCGCCAGCAGAGGGCTAGCGGGAGACAATGAGCAGTTCTTC
CASRGLAGDNEQFF
>TRBJ1-4|TRBD1|TRBV5-1|.
TGCGCCAGCAGCTTCTTCGGACAGGTAAATGAAAAACTGTTTTTT
CASSFFGQVNEKLFF
>TRBJ1-2|.|TRBV29-1|.
TGCAGCGCTCAGAGCGGGGGGTCTAACTATGGCTACACCTTC
CSAQSGGSNYGYTF